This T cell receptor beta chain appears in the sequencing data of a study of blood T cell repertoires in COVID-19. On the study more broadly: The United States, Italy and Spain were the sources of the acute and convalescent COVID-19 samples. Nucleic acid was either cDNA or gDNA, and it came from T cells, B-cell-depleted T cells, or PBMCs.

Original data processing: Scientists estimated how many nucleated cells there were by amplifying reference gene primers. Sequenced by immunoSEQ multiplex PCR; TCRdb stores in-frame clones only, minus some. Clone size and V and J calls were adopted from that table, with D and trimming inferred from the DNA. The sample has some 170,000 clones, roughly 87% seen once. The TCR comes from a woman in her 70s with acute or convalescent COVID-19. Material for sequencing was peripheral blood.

CDR3 nucleotides: TGTGCCAGCAGACCTAGCGGGAGGAGCCGGGAGACCCAGTACTTC. Translating it yields CASRPSGRSRETQYF. The chain couples TRBV27 to TRBJ2-5; TRBD2 agrees at 11 bases. The CDR3 has 15 amino acids. The germline CDR1 and CDR2 sequences are MNHEY and SMNVEV (reference sequence). V dropped 6 bases and J dropped 5; count of bases not matched to a gene: 8.